The rows below give T cell receptor beta chains drawn from one sample of a study of blood T cell repertoires in COVID-19. TCRdb keeps only in-frame clones here, not all; method: immunoSEQ multiplex PCR. The sample gives roughly 240,000 clones, less than 85% of which show up once; roughly 4.6% is in the top ten. Material: peripheral blood. These receptors were taken from a man in his 60s who had recovered from COVID-19. The CDR3 runs from the conserved cysteine through the conserved F or W. Fields, in order: CDR3 length, V gene, clone size, D gene, J gene, CDR3 DNA, CDR3 protein. D genes are given only for firm matches. Clone size, where shown, is once, few, many, or a class for clones that have expanded.

>13|TRBV12-3/TRBV12-4|NA|NA|TRBJ2-5
TGTGCCAGCAGTCCCGGGACAAAAGAGACCCAGTACTTC
CASSPGTKETQYF
>17|TRBV7-2|few|TRBD1|TRBJ2-3
TGTGCCAGCAGCTTCGAGGGGGCCTCGCACATCACAGATACGCAGTATTTT
CASSFEGASHITDTQYF
>15|TRBV5-1|NA|NA|TRBJ2-2
TGCGCCAGCAGCTTGGACAGGGCGAACACCGGGGAGCTGTTTTTT
CASSLDRANTGELFF
>13|TRBV2|NA|NA|TRBJ2-7
TGTGCCAGCAGACACGGGAGTACCTACGAGCAGTACTTC
CASRHGSTYEQYF
>12|TRBV29-1|NA|NA|TRBJ2-1
TGCAGCACAACTAGCTCCTACAATGAGCAGTTCTTC
CSTTSSYNEQFF
>14|TRBV19|NA|TRBD2|TRBJ2-7
TGTGCCAGTGCGACTAGCGGGAGAGGCTACGAGCAGTACTTC
CASATSGRGYEQYF
>13|TRBV6-5|NA|NA|TRBJ1-3
TGTGCCAGCAGTTGGGGCTTCGGAAACACCATATATTTT
CASSWGFGNTIYF
>13|TRBV7-2|NA|NA|TRBJ1-2
TGTGCCAGCAGCTTGGGGGGGTACTATGGCTACACCTTC
CASSLGGYYGYTF
>17|TRBV28|NA|NA|TRBJ1-2
TGTGCCAGCCTAGTGAGGGCGGGTGAAGGAAGGAACTATGGCTACACCTTC
CASLVRAGEGRNYGYTF
>17|TRBV7-6|NA|NA|TRBJ1-3
TGTGCCAGCAGCTTAGGGACGGCCAGGGGATCTGGAAACACCATATATTTT
CASSLGTARGSGNTIYF
>14|TRBV7-7|once|TRBD1|TRBJ1-1
TGTGCCAGCGGTTATCAACAGGGGGCTACTGAAGCTTTCTTT
CASGYQQGATEAFF
>19|TRBV7-9|NA|TRBD1|TRBJ2-6
TGTGCCAGCAGCTTAGTCTTGGGACAGGGGGTCTCTGGGGCCAACGTCCTGACTTTC
CASSLVLGQGVSGANVLTF
>13|TRBV6-5|few|NA|TRBJ1-6
TGTGCCATATCGGACAGATATAATTCACCCCTCCACTTT
CAISDRYNSPLHF
>15|TRBV6-5|NA|NA|TRBJ2-2
TGTGCCAGCAGTTACTCGATCACTAACACCGGGGAGCTGTTTTTT
CASSYSITNTGELFF
>16|TRBV9|NA|TRBD2|TRBJ2-1
TGTGCCAGCAGCCGCCATGTTAGCGGGAGCTACAATGAGCAGTTCTTC
CASSRHVSGSYNEQFF
>15|TRBV5-1|NA|NA|TRBJ1-1
TGCGCCAGCAGCTTTTCCCGGGACACTACCCGCGGGGCTTTCTTT
CASSFSRDTTRGAFF
>11|TRBV20-1|many|NA|TRBJ2-5
TGCAGTGCTACCCGGGAAGAGACCCAGTACTTC
CSATREETQYF
>13|TRBV6-5|NA|TRBD1|TRBJ2-7
TGTGCCAGCAGTCAGGGGGCCACCTACGAGCAGTACTTC
CASSQGATYEQYF
>12|TRBV29-1|NA|NA|TRBJ1-3
TGCAGCGTTGAGGAGGGAGGAAACACCATATATTTT
CSVEEGGNTIYF
>18|TRBV7-8|NA|NA|TRBJ1-6
TGTGCCAGCAGCCAGGCAGGGGTTGGGGAATCCTATAATTCACCCCTCCACTTT
CASSQAGVGESYNSPLHF
>14|TRBV7-9|NA|TRBD2|TRBJ2-1
TGTGCCAGCAGCTCGGGGGTAGCGGGGGACGAGCAGTTCTTC
CASSSGVAGDEQFF
>14|TRBV30|NA|TRBD1|TRBJ2-7
TGTGCCTGGAGTAGGGGGACAGGGGGCTACGAGCAGTACTTC
CAWSRGTGGYEQYF
>14|TRBV30|NA|NA|TRBJ1-4
TGTGCCTGGGCCCCCCTCCGGGTGGGTGAAAAACTGTTTTTT
CAWAPLRVGEKLFF
>17|TRBV10-3|NA|TRBD1|TRBJ2-1
TGTGCCATCAGGGAGGGGTTTCAGGGGACAGGGGCCAATGAGCAGTTCTTC
CAIREGFQGTGANEQFF
>13|TRBV6-4|NA|NA|TRBJ2-2
TGTGCCAGCAGTGCAATAGTTTCCGGGGAGCTGTTTTTT
CASSAIVSGELFF
>16|TRBV5-1|NA|TRBD1|TRBJ2-7
TGCGCCAGCAGCTTGGTTTCTGGGACAGGGGCCTACGAGCAGTACTTC
CASSLVSGTGAYEQYF
>13|TRBV30|NA|NA|TRBJ1-2
TGTGCCTGGAACATTGGGGCAGCCTATGGCTACACCTTC
CAWNIGAAYGYTF
>15|TRBV6-1|NA|NA|TRBJ1-2
TGTGCCAGCAGTGAATTAGTAGGCACCAGACTATCCTACACCTTC
CASSELVGTRLSYTF
>15|TRBV19|NA|NA|TRBJ1-5
TGTGCCAGTAGTATAGATCGTGGGCGCAATCAGCCCCAGCATTTT
CASSIDRGRNQPQHF
>15|TRBV6-5|NA|TRBD1|TRBJ2-1
TGTGCCAGCAGGAACCGGGACAGGGCGGGTAATGAGCAGTTCTTC
CASRNRDRAGNEQFF
>15|TRBV18|once|TRBD1|TRBJ2-7
TGTGCCAGCTCACATACAGGGGGCAAAGCCTACGAGCAGTACTTC
CASSHTGGKAYEQYF
>13|TRBV11-1|once|NA|TRBJ2-5
TGTGCCAGCAGCTTAGGTCCGGGAGAGACCCAGTACTTC
CASSLGPGETQYF
>16|TRBV27|NA|TRBD1|TRBJ2-5
TGTGCCAGCAGTCAGCTTTCCGGGACAGGGGTAAAGACCCAGTACTTC
CASSQLSGTGVKTQYF
>16|TRBV7-8|NA|NA|TRBJ1-4
TGTGCCAGCAGCTTAGCCCCCGGGGTCCTCAATGAAAAACTGTTTTTT
CASSLAPGVLNEKLFF
>15|TRBV10-1|NA|TRBD2|TRBJ2-3
TGCGCCAGCAGTGATAGCGGGAGCGGCGGAGATACGCAGTATTTT
CASSDSGSGGDTQYF
>13|TRBV21-1|NA|NA|TRBJ2-7
TGTGCCAGCAGTCCTGGCGGCAGGGAGGGGCAGTACTTC
CASSPGGREGQYF
>14|TRBV2|NA|TRBD1|TRBJ1-2
TGTGCCAGCAGGGAACGACAGGGGAACTATGGCTACACCTTC
CASRERQGNYGYTF
>18|TRBV30|NA|NA|TRBJ2-7
TGTGCCTGGAGTGTTTCTCTGGCCCGACAGGCGATCTCCTACGAGCAGTACTTC
CAWSVSLARQAISYEQYF
>18|TRBV14|few|NA|TRBJ1-1
TGTGCCAGCAGCCAAGATTTCCGTGCGGGGGGCACGGACACTGAAGCTTTCTTT
CASSQDFRAGGTDTEAFF
>18|TRBV7-8|NA|NA|TRBJ2-7
TGTGCCAGCAGCTTACTATTGGCGCGTCCGGACAGACCTTACGAGCAGTACTTC
CASSLLLARPDRPYEQYF
>16|TRBV28|NA|TRBD1|TRBJ1-5
TGTGCCAGCACCATTTATGGACAGGGAGGCAATCAGCCCCAGCATTTT
CASTIYGQGGNQPQHF
>12|TRBV7-2|NA|NA|TRBJ2-7
TGTGCCAGCAGCTTGACGGTCAGGGAGCAGTACTTC
CASSLTVREQYF
>13|TRBV5-1|NA|NA|TRBJ1-3
TGCGCCAGCAGGGCATCAGTTGGAAACACCATATATTTT
CASRASVGNTIYF
>14|TRBV6-5|NA|TRBD1|TRBJ1-2
TGTGCCAGCAGTACGACCAGGGGGGCAGGCGGCTACACCTTC
CASSTTRGAGGYTF
>15|TRBV13|few|NA|TRBJ2-4
TGTGCCAGCTCAGGGACTGGGCTAGCCAAAAACATTCAGTACTTC
CASSGTGLAKNIQYF